This entry describes one TCR beta chain. Ten or more counts support this clonotype. Its antigen is still unknown. It has no much larger one-base neighbor in the sample; base qualities were not kept. The data stem from a study of CD4 and CD8 cells across lung adenocarcinoma regions (dated 2018 in TCRdb). With regard to the full study: Intratumor heterogeneity of the T cell receptor repertoire was examined by comparing tumor centers with tumor margins.

The donors were patients who had localized lung adenocarcinoma, which is a subtype of non-small cell lung cancer. Samples were obtained from the centers of localized lung adenocarcinomas. For TCR repertoire analysis, CD8+ T cells from tumor tissue were profiled apart from CD4+ T cells. The receptor library was made with PCR. These reads were obtained on a HiSeq X Ten. The raw public reads went through TCRdb reprocessing: fastp at Q25, MiXCR clone calling, in-frame beta chains kept. Rows with a matching CDR3 protein are joined into one entry that keeps the most common DNA and genes. Counted in this sample were some 8,400 distinct CDR3 sequences; roughly 54% of them appeared once. Of the sample, less than 20% is held by the ten largest clones. The germline V gene encodes CDR1 WSHSY and CDR2 SAAADI. The germline V end is reduced by 2 bases and the J end by 0 bases; junction bases left unmatched: 0. The CDR3 runs 16 residues from the cysteine to the phenylalanine. The retained sequence is limited to the CDR3, 48 bases, with the frame set at the first base.

Sequenced: CD8+ T cells from the center of a lung tumor. Per the publication, the cell subset or site label means: tumor center region. The sequence joins TRBV10-2 to TRBJ2-1, with 11 junctional bases fitting TRBD2. The sequence was collected from a female donor with lung adenocarcinoma. The CD4 and CD8 labels of this study may be unreliable. This receptor carries the CDR3 CASSETSGSSYNEQFF. In nucleotides, the sequence is TGCGCCAGCAGTGAGACTAGCGGGAGCTCCTACAATGAGCAGTTCTTC.